One sample yielded the 31 T cell receptor beta chains listed below, sequenced in a study of blood T cell repertoires in COVID-19. Clones were read by immunoSEQ multiplex PCR, and TCRdb kept only the in-frame ones, dropping some. The sample carries hundreds of thousands of clones, roughly 84% recorded once. Material for sequencing was PBMCs or T cells enriched from blood (not recorded which). These receptors were obtained from a young woman who had recovered from COVID-19.

The chain combines TRBV13 with TRBJ2-7; D possibly corresponds to TRBD2 (6 bases). The V end was cut by 5 bases, the J end by 2 bases, with 16 bases between. Germline-derived CDR1 and CDR2 are PRHDT and FYEKMQ (reference sequence). The CDR3 covers 15 residues. CDR3 nucleotide sequence: TGTGCCAGCAGCCTAGCATTGGGACTTACCTACGAGCAGTACTTC. Protein sequence: CASSLALGLTYEQYF. Full variable domain (remainder filled in from reference TRBV13 and TRBJ2-7): AAGVIQSPRHLIKEKRETATLKCYPIPRHDTVYWYQQGPGQDPQFLISFYEKMQSDKGSIPDRFSAQQFSDYHSELNMSSLELGDSALYFCASSLALGLTYEQYFGPGTRLTVT.

The chain recombines TRBV27 with TRBJ1-1; D perhaps matches TRBD1 (5 bases). Between the trimmed V and J ends, which lost 5 bases and 3 bases, there was a span of 13 bases. The germline gives CDR1 MNHEY, CDR2 SMNVEV (reference sequence). The CDR3 loop spans 14 amino acids. The CDR3 region has the DNA TGTGCCAGCAGTCCCTGGGGGGTGGACACTGAAGCTTTCTTT. It specifies CASSPWGVDTEAFF.

The chain recombines TRBV11-2 with TRBJ2-1; 9 nucleotides agree with TRBD1. This CDR3 has 15 amino acids. The V and J ends lost 8 bases and 4 bases, in that order; junction bases with no gene match: 9. Germline values: CDR1 SGHAT, CDR2 FQNNGV. The CDR3 reads CASGIDRGSYNEQFF. The CDR3 DNA sequence: TGTGCCAGCGGCATAGACAGGGGGTCTTACAATGAGCAGTTCTTC.

The chain links TRBV7-2 to TRBJ2-7; a weak D match, TRBD2 (5 bases). The CDR3 runs 14 residues. CDR1 is SGHTA, CDR2 FQGNSA, per germline. V lost 0 bases and J 3 bases, leaving 9 bases between the germline ends. CDR3 in DNA: TGTGCCAGCAGCTTAGCAGGAGGCAGCTACGAGCAGTACTTC. Translated: CASSLAGGSYEQYF.

The chain joins TRBV29-1 to TRBJ1-6; a weak D match, TRBD1 (5 bases). The CDR3 sequence is 13 residues long. V lost 6 bases and J lost 7, with 13 bases in between. Germline assignment: CDR1 SQVTM and CDR2 ANQGSEA. The CDR3 loop is CSVAAGPNSPLHF. As DNA, the CDR3 is TGCAGCGTCGCGGCAGGGCCCAATTCACCCCTCCACTTT.

This chain links TRBV10-3 with TRBJ1-1; TRBD1 matches at 8 bases. Germline loops: CDR1 ENHRY, CDR2 SYGVKD. V lost 10 bases and J lost 6; bases outside the gene matches: 10. The CDR3 consists of 13 residues. Here the CDR3 DNA reads TGTGCCACCAACCTGGCAGGGGGCCCTGAAGCTTTCTTT. This sequence encodes CATNLAGGPEAFF.

The rearrangement links TRBV10-1 to TRBJ1-2; 8 bases map to TRBD1. The CDR3 runs 15 residues. Trimming took 2 bases from V and 4 from J; bases not matched to a gene: 6. The germline V gene has CDR1 WNHNN and CDR2 SYGVQD (reference sequence). CDR3 amino acids: CASSEDPGQVYGYTF. DNA for the CDR3: TGCGCCAGCAGTGAGGACCCGGGACAGGTCTATGGCTACACCTTC.

This chain links TRBV5-1 with TRBJ2-7; D is perhaps TRBD1 (7 bases). V lost 4 bases to trimming and J lost 0 bases, with 14 bases between them. The CDR3 is 15 amino acids. CDR1 is SGHRS and CDR2 is YFSETQ in the germline V gene. The CDR3 protein is CASSASGGSSYEQYF. In DNA, the CDR3 is TGCGCCAGCAGCGCGTCAGGGGGGAGCTCCTACGAGCAGTACTTC.

This clone was seen just once. The rearrangement joins TRBV28 to TRBJ1-1; 7 bases are shared with TRBD1. With V trimmed by 1 base and J by 11 bases, 7 bases remained unmatched. The CDR3 is made up of 13 amino acids. The germline gives CDR1 MDHEN, CDR2 SYDVKM. CDR3 nucleotides: TGTGCCAGCAGTTTATTAGGGGGCGCCGGGGCTTTCTTT. Translation: CASSLLGGAGAFF.

The chain is built from TRBV19 and TRBJ2-1; no firm D call. CDR1 and CDR2 (germline): LNHDA, SQIVND (reference sequence). Trimming took 0 bases from V and 0 from J, leaving 9 bases between them. The CDR3 contains 16 residues. This chain's CDR3 is CASSIDLVSSYNEQFF. In DNA, the CDR3 is TGTGCCAGTAGTATAGATCTGGTGAGCTCCTACAATGAGCAGTTCTTC.

This clone was seen a few times. The chain uses TRBV2 and TRBJ1-3, with 7 bases aligning to TRBD1. V shed 6 bases and J 0 bases; nucleotides not matched to a gene: 14. This CDR3 region has 18 residues. From germline, CDR1 is SNHLY and CDR2 FYNNEI. CDR3 bases: TGTGCCAGCAGCAAAGGGGGCGGCAGCCCGATCTCTGGAAACACCATATATTTT. This translates into CASSKGGGSPISGNTIYF.

This clone was recorded only once. The chain employs TRBV5-6 and TRBJ1-6, with D unresolved. Germline V CDR1 and CDR2: SGHDT, YYEEEE. The CDR3 runs 14 residues. Between the trimmed V and J ends, which lost 0 bases and 10 bases, there was a span of 11 bases. CDR3 DNA: TGTGCCAGCAGCTTGGGACCGGCGGGGTCACCCCTCCACTTT. The encoded protein is CASSLGPAGSPLHF.

The chain joins TRBV28 to TRBJ1-2; TRBD1 is a possible D gene (5 bases). The CDR3 contains 14 residues. Trimming removed 5 bases from V and 8 bases from J, with 18 bases in between. Germline-derived CDR1 and CDR2 are MDHEN and SYDVKM. The CDR3 spells CASSVGRAPGGYTF. CDR3 DNA: TGTGCCAGCAGTGTAGGCCGGGCCCCAGGGGGCTACACCTTC.

The genes are TRBV2 and TRBJ1-6; TRBD1 aligns across 9 bases. The ends lost 1 base at V and 10 bases at J; junction bases unmatched: 2. The CDR3 has 14 residues. Germline CDR1 is SNHLY and CDR2 is FYNNEI. Written as DNA, the CDR3 is TGTGCCAGCAGTGAAGGACAGGGGGTGTCACCCCTCCACTTT. Its protein is CASSEGQGVSPLHF.

V usage is TRBV11-3 and J usage is TRBJ1-1; D not resolved. Trimming took off 0 bases at V and 4 bases at J, with 6 bases between the two ends. The CDR3 totals 13 residues. CDR1 is SGHNT, CDR2 YENEEA, per germline. The CDR3 sequence is CASSLEAGTEAFF. For the CDR3, the DNA is TGTGCCAGCAGCTTAGAGGCAGGCACTGAAGCTTTCTTT.

The rearrangement links TRBV28 to TRBJ1-6; 10 nucleotides line up with TRBD1. Unmatched junction bases numbered 13, after V lost 5 bases and J lost 9 bases. The CDR3 covers 17 residues. Germline CDR1 and CDR2: MDHEN and SYDVKM. CDR3 bases: TGTGCCAGCAGTCCAACGACAGGGGGCGAGTGGATTTCACCCCTCCACTTT. Encoded protein: CASSPTTGGEWISPLHF.

V gene TRBV30 combines with J gene TRBJ2-3, with 7 bases matching TRBD2. V gave up 2 bases and J gave up 2 bases; unmatched junction bases: 1. Per the germline V gene, CDR1 is GTSNPN and CDR2 is SVGIG (reference sequence). The CDR3 is 13 residues long. CDR3 in DNA: TGTGCCTGGAGTCGGGGGGACACAGATACGCAGTATTTT. Its translation is CAWSRGDTDTQYF.

This clone was detected only once. The J gene is TRBJ1-3, the V gene TRBV11-2; no clear D. Trimming stripped 3 bases from V and 2 bases from J, with 11 bases between. The V gene's germline CDR1 is SGHAT and CDR2 FQNNGV. This CDR3 has 15 amino acids. This chain's CDR3 is CASSFSWRAGNTIYF. Here the CDR3 DNA reads TGTGCCAGCAGCTTTTCCTGGAGGGCTGGAAACACCATATATTTT.

V and J are TRBV27 and TRBJ2-7, with 11 bases matching TRBD1. CDR3 size: 15 residues. The V gene end was trimmed by 6 bases and the J gene end by 4 bases; junction bases not matched to a gene: 8. Germline V gives CDR1 MNHEY, CDR2 SMNVEV (reference sequence). CDR3 nucleotide sequence: TGTGCCAGCAGCCCAGCCGGACAGGGGGCATACGAGCAGTACTTC. Amino acid sequence: CASSPAGQGAYEQYF.

This sequence joins TRBV2 and TRBJ1-6; D not certain. Between the trimmed V and J ends, which lost 2 bases and 14 bases, there was a span of 7 bases. CDR1 and CDR2 (germline): SNHLY, FYNNEI. The CDR3 consists of 11 residues. The CDR3 DNA reads as TGTGCCAGCAGTGAACGAGGGACCCTCCACTTT. It specifies CASSERGTLHF. Full variable domain (outside the CDR3, taken from reference TRBV2 and TRBJ1-6): EPEVTQTPSHQVTQMGQEVILRCVPISNHLYFYWYRQILGQKVEFLVSFYNNEISEKSEIFDDQFSVERPDGSNFTLKIRSTKLEDSAMYFCASSERGTLHFGNGTRLTVT.

The chain employs TRBV2 and TRBJ1-4; TRBD1 matches at 8 bases. CDR1 and CDR2 (germline): SNHLY, FYNNEI. With 6 bases clipped from V and 6 bases from J, the junction kept 9 bases outside the gene matches. This CDR3 has 15 amino acids. CDR3 region: CASRGLDRGYEKLFF. In DNA form, the CDR3 reads TGTGCCAGCAGGGGACTTGACAGGGGTTATGAAAAACTGTTTTTT. Based on the CDR3 plus reference TRBV2 and TRBJ1-4, the full variable domain is EPEVTQTPSHQVTQMGQEVILRCVPISNHLYFYWYRQILGQKVEFLVSFYNNEISEKSEIFDDQFSVERPDGSNFTLKIRSTKLEDSAMYFCASRGLDRGYEKLFFGSGTQLSVL.

The CDR3 DNA reads as TGTGCCTGGAGTGTTTCCGGGACAGGGGGTCGTGGCTACACCTTC. It codes for CAWSVSGTGGRGYTF. The rearrangement links TRBV30 to TRBJ1-2; 11 nucleotides line up with TRBD1. V lost 0 bases, J lost 7 bases, and 7 bases stayed unmatched. The germline V gene has CDR1 GTSNPN and CDR2 SVGIG (reference sequence). The CDR3 extends over 15 amino acids.

This chain connects TRBV2 to TRBJ1-2; the match to TRBD1 covers 10 bases. Germline V gene lookup returns CDR1 SNHLY and CDR2 FYNNEI. Germline trimming cut 2 bases from V and 3 bases from J; bases unmatched to any gene: 3. CDR3 size: 15 residues. Written as DNA, the CDR3 is TGTGCCAGCAGTGAAACCGGGACAGGGGACTATGGCTACACCTTC. Protein: CASSETGTGDYGYTF. Looking up the rest from reference TRBV2 and TRBJ1-2 gives the full variable domain: EPEVTQTPSHQVTQMGQEVILRCVPISNHLYFYWYRQILGQKVEFLVSFYNNEISEKSEIFDDQFSVERPDGSNFTLKIRSTKLEDSAMYFCASSETGTGDYGYTFGSGTRLTVV.

V gene TRBV13 combines with J gene TRBJ1-1; 7 nucleotides line up with TRBD1. The length of the CDR3 is 14 residues. V lost 7 bases, J lost 0 bases, and 5 bases stayed unmatched. The V gene's germline CDR1 is PRHDT and CDR2 FYEKMQ (reference sequence). The CDR3 DNA is TGTGCCAGCATCATGACAGGGCTGAACACTGAAGCTTTCTTT. Translated, it gives CASIMTGLNTEAFF.

This clone was seen more than once but under ten times. The sample has other DNA sequences that encode this CDR3 too. The J gene is TRBJ1-5, the V gene TRBV28, with D possibly being TRBD1 (5 bases). The CDR3 is 16 amino acids. The V end was cut by 5 bases, the J end by 0 bases, with 14 bases between. CDR1 and CDR2 (germline): MDHEN, SYDVKM. CDR3 residues: CASSPPGLGSNQPQHF. The CDR3 nucleotides read TGTGCCAGCAGTCCCCCAGGGCTTGGTAGCAATCAGCCCCAGCATTTT. Together with reference TRBV28 and TRBJ1-5, the CDR3 gives the full variable domain: DVKVTQSSRYLVKRTGEKVFLECVQDMDHENMFWYRQDPGLGLRLIYFSYDVKMKEKGDIPEGYSVSREKKERFSLILESASTNQTSMYLCASSPPGLGSNQPQHFGDGTRLSIL.

The chain joins TRBV28 to TRBJ1-6; weak D call: TRBD1 (6 bases). The CDR3 has 15 amino acids. Germline CDR1 reads MDHEN; CDR2 reads SYDVKM. Trimming removed 2 bases from V and 6 bases from J, with 11 bases in between. The CDR3 nucleotides are TGTGCCAGCAGTTTACGGGACAACGGTAATTCACCCCTCCACTTT. Translation gives CASSLRDNGNSPLHF.

The chain joins TRBV7-9 to TRBJ1-5, with D maybe TRBD1 (5 bases). The V gene's germline CDR1 is SEHNR and CDR2 FQNEAQ (reference sequence). CDR3 length equals 18 residues. The V end lost 0 bases, the J end lost 5 bases, and 20 bases lay between the germline ends. The CDR3 region has the DNA TGTGCCAGCAGCTTAGCCTCCCTGGGGGGGGTCAGCGATCAGCCCCAGCATTTT. This translates into CASSLASLGGVSDQPQHF.

This clone was observed once. CDR3 sequence: CASSQGAGSPDTQYF. CDR3 in DNA: TGCGCCAGCAGCCAAGGGGCAGGTTCCCCAGATACGCAGTATTTT. The chain uses TRBV4-3 and TRBJ2-3; D uncertain. In germline, CDR1 is LGHNA, CDR2 YSLEER. The CDR3 covers 15 residues. Trimming removed 1 base at V and 4 bases at J, with 12 bases between.

The chain carries TRBV29-1 and TRBJ2-1, with D possibly being TRBD1 (6 bases). The germline gives CDR1 SQVTM, CDR2 ANQGSEA. The CDR3 runs to 15 residues. V shed 2 bases and J shed 5 bases, with 16 bases lying between them. The CDR3 reads CSVERARGADNEQFF. The CDR3 nucleotides read TGCAGCGTTGAACGAGCCAGGGGTGCTGACAATGAGCAGTTCTTC.

Only one count was recorded for this clone. The V gene is TRBV5-1, the J gene TRBJ1-1, with a weak D call TRBD1 (5 bases). The CDR3 contains 17 residues. Trimming took off 1 base at V and 2 bases at J, with 18 bases between the two ends. Germline CDR1 SGHRS, CDR2 YFSETQ. CDR3 in DNA: TGCGCCAGCAGCTTGAATGGTGTAAGGGGCAGAAACACTGAAGCTTTCTTT. Translated: CASSLNGVRGRNTEAFF.

This clone was detected only once. V and J are TRBV19 and TRBJ2-1; a possible D gene is TRBD2 (6 bases). Germline lookup yields CDR1 LNHDA and CDR2 SQIVND (reference sequence). V was pared by 7 bases and J by 8 bases, with 12 bases between. This CDR3 contains 12 residues. The CDR3 region has the DNA TGTGCCAGTACTAATAGGAGGGATGAGCAGTTCTTC. This encodes CASTNRRDEQFF.